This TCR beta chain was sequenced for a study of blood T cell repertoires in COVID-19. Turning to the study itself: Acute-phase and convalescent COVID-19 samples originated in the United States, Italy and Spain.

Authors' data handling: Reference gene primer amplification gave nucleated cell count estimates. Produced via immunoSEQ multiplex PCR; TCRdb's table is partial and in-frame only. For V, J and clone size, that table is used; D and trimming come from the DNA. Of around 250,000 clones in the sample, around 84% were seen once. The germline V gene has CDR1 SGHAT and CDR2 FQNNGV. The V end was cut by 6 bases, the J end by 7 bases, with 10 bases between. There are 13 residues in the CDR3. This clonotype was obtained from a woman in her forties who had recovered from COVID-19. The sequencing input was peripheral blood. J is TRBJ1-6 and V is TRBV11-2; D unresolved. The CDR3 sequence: CASRYYSNSPLHF. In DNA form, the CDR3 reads TGTGCCAGCAGATATTACTCGAATTCACCCCTCCACTTT. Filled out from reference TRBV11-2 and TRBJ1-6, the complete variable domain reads EAGVAQSPRYKIIEKRQSVAFWCNPISGHATLYWYQQILGQGPKLLIQFQNNGVVDDSQLPKDRFSAERLKGVDSTLKIQPAKLEDSAVYLCASRYYSNSPLHFGNGTRLTVT.